This T cell receptor (beta chain) originates from a study of blood T cells in healthy people across ages. Every donor gave 8.5 to 10 milliliters of peripheral blood. Sample-barcoded 5' priming and a J-beta primer mix drove a second PCR of about 6 to 12 cycles. TCRdb recomputed calls from the 5' RACE reads with MiXCR, one row per CDR3 protein. The sample lists about 1,400,000 distinct CDR3 sequences, roughly 45% seen once, with 7.9% in the top ten. Study observations and caveats: CMV status of donors was not determined, possibly confounding expanded clonotype changes.

Worth noting for this clonotype: The target antigen is unknown.

Germline V CDR1 and CDR2: LGHNT, FRNRAP. The CDR3 loop spans 15 amino acids. V was cut by 6 bases and J by 1 base, with 16 bases left in between. The source material was blood. This clonotype originated in a woman between 18 and 29 years old in good health. The V call is TRBV12-5, the J call TRBJ2-7; D is perhaps TRBD2 (5 bases). The CDR3 region has the DNA TGTGCTAGTGGCGCCCCACTAGTGGAGTCCTACGAGCAGTACTTC. Protein: CASGAPLVESYEQYF.